The 15 T cell receptor beta chains in this list originate from one sample, sequenced in a study of response to subunit inactivated influenza vaccine. One entry per CDR3 protein results from TCRdb running MiXCR on the RT-PCR reads. The sample contains a few hundred thousand distinct CDR3 sequences, 21% of which appear only once. Specimen: PBMCs from blood, collected less than 22 months after vaccination. These receptors came from a man between 50 and 70 years old who received an inactivated influenza vaccine.

This clonotype has just a few counts. CDR3 amino acids: CASTNRYSGGSKETQYF. CDR3 in DNA: TGTGCCAGCACCAATCGGTATTCGGGAGGGTCTAAGGAGACCCAGTACTTC. This chain connects TRBV6-2 or TRBV6-3 to TRBJ2-5; TRBD2 matches at 8 bases. CDR3 length: 17 amino acids. Unmatched junction bases numbered 18, after V lost 7 bases and J lost 5 bases. Germline values: CDR1 MNHEY, CDR2 SVGEGT.

This clonotype turned up a few times. The junction shows a germline mismatch at one end, possibly a read error. Here the CDR3 DNA reads TGCGCCAGCAGTTTGGGACAGTCTCCCCACGAGCAGTACTTC. Translated: CASSLGQSPHEQYF. This sequence joins TRBV5-1 and TRBJ2-7, with 7 bases lining up with TRBD1. The V gene's germline CDR1 is SGHRS and CDR2 YFSETQ. The CDR3 loop spans 14 amino acids.

This clonotype was recorded many times. This sequence joins TRBV5-6 and TRBJ2-1; TRBD1 matches 7 bases. The CDR3 is made up of 15 amino acids. Germline V gives CDR1 SGHDT, CDR2 YYEEEE. The junction had 8 bases not matched to a gene; V was cut back by 8 bases and J by 0 bases. The CDR3 here is CARRRDRGSYNEQFF. Here the CDR3 DNA reads TGTGCCAGACGACGGGACAGAGGCTCCTACAATGAGCAGTTCTTC. The variable domain in full, completed from reference TRBV5-6 and TRBJ2-1, reads DAGVTQSPTHLIKTRGQQVTLRCSPKSGHDTVSWYQQALGQGPQFIFQYYEEEERQRGNFPDRFSGHQFPNYSSELNVNALLLGDSALYLCARRRDRGSYNEQFFGPGTRLTVL.

V is TRBV12-3 or TRBV12-4 and J is TRBJ2-3, with D possibly TRBD1 on 5 matching bases. Trimming took 3 bases from V and 0 from J, leaving 10 bases between them. This CDR3 region has 15 residues. The CDR3 is CASSFGRVSTDTQYF. CDR3 in DNA: TGTGCCAGCAGTTTCGGCAGGGTGAGCACAGATACGCAGTATTTT.

CDR3 nucleotide sequence: TGCAGTGCTACCTACCCACTGGCGCTGACTAGCACAGATACGCAGTATTTT. Amino acids: CSATYPLALTSTDTQYF. The chain links TRBV20-1 to TRBJ2-3; no definite D call. V lost 4 bases and J 0 bases, leaving 20 bases between the germline ends. The CDR3 loop spans 17 amino acids. CDR1 is DFQATT, CDR2 SNEGSKA, per germline (reference sequence).

CDR3 DNA: TGTGCCAGCAGTTTGCGACCGCCGGGGGACGAGCAGTACTTC. It yields the protein CASSLRPPGDEQYF. The J gene is TRBJ2-7, the V gene TRBV12-3 or TRBV12-4; a possible D gene is TRBD2 (6 bases). The length of the CDR3 is 14 residues. V lost 3 bases to trimming and J lost 5 bases, with 14 bases between them.

The table lists this clonotype with a few counts. CDR3: CASKPPTGGPYEQYF. The CDR3 nucleotides read TGTGCCAGCAAACCCCCGACGGGAGGGCCCTACGAGCAGTACTTC. The chain links TRBV6-1 to TRBJ2-7; 8 bases align to TRBD2. Germline V lookup: CDR1 MNHNS, CDR2 SASEGT. The trim removed 7 bases at V and 2 bases at J, leaving 10 bases unmatched. CDR3 length: 15 residues.

This clonotype showed up many times. This chain joins TRBV7-9 and TRBJ2-2; D remains unclear. V lost 5 bases and J lost 2, with 18 bases in between. The germline V gene encodes CDR1 SEHNR and CDR2 FQNEAQ (reference sequence). The CDR3 runs to 17 residues. This CDR3 reads CASSPTIDKPNTGELFF. In nucleotides, the CDR3 is TGTGCCAGCAGCCCCACAATCGACAAGCCAAACACCGGGGAGCTGTTTTTT.

The V call is TRBV28, the J call TRBJ2-5; D tentatively reads TRBD1 or TRBD2 (5 bases each). CDR3 length: 16 residues. Trimming removed 4 bases at V and 0 bases at J, with 15 bases between. Germline assignment: CDR1 MDHEN and CDR2 SYDVKM. The CDR3: CASSSPGRRYQETQYF. For the CDR3, the DNA is TGTGCCAGCAGTTCGCCGGGACGGAGGTACCAAGAGACCCAGTACTTC.

The chain recombines TRBV5-6 with TRBJ2-3; a weak D match, TRBD2 (6 bases). The germline V and J ends were trimmed by 0 bases and 2 bases, with 19 bases remaining between them. Germline V lookup: CDR1 SGHDT, CDR2 YYEEEE. This CDR3 contains 18 residues. Here the CDR3 reads CASSLVGLQLGYTDTQYF. CDR3 coding DNA: TGTGCCAGCAGCTTGGTGGGACTCCAACTAGGCTACACAGATACGCAGTATTTT.

This clonotype showed up just a few times. The V call is TRBV11-2, the J call TRBJ2-1, with D possibly matching TRBD2 (5 bases). CDR3 length: 14 residues. Trimming removed 0 bases at V and 16 bases at J, with 19 bases between. CDR1 is SGHAT, CDR2 FQNNGV, per germline. The CDR3 here is CASSLERVGVSSFF. For the CDR3, the DNA is TGTGCCAGCAGCTTAGAGAGGGTCGGAGTGTCCTCCTTCTTC.

This chain joins TRBV11-2 and TRBJ2-7; D remains unclear. The CDR3 has 15 amino acids. Trimming removed 0 bases from V and 4 bases from J, with 13 bases in between. The germline CDR1 and CDR2 sequences are SGHAT and FQNNGV. This CDR3 reads CASSLDGFGVYEQYF. The DNA of the CDR3 is TGTGCCAGCAGCTTAGACGGGTTTGGCGTGTACGAGCAGTACTTC.

The rearrangement joins TRBV4-3 to TRBJ1-2; D unresolved. Trimming cost V 0 bases and J 2 bases, with 4 bases left between them. CDR1 LGHNA and CDR2 YSLEER come from the germline V gene. The CDR3 contains 13 residues. In nucleotides, the CDR3 is TGCGCCAGCAGCCAAGAGCAAAACTATGGCTACACCTTC. Protein: CASSQEQNYGYTF.

This clonotype was seen only a few times. This chain links TRBV30 with TRBJ1-1; D is unresolved. The CDR3 is made up of 13 amino acids. Germline lookup yields CDR1 GTSNPN and CDR2 SVGIG (reference sequence). V was cut by 0 bases and J by 1 base, with 6 bases left in between. The DNA for the CDR3 is TGTGCCTGGAGTGTTTCCCGGAACACTGAAGCTTTCTTT. Its protein is CAWSVSRNTEAFF.

The V call is TRBV7-9, the J call TRBJ1-2, with D tentatively TRBD1 (5 bases). V was clipped by 5 bases and J by 6 bases, with 22 bases between them. This CDR3 has 16 amino acids. Per germline, CDR1 SEHNR and CDR2 FQNEAQ (reference sequence). CDR3 nucleotide sequence: TGTGCCAGCAGCAGTACTGGGGAGGGGAGGTCGAATGGCTACACCTTC. It encodes CASSSTGEGRSNGYTF.